This T cell receptor (beta chain) was obtained from a study of blood T cell repertoires in COVID-19. On the study more broadly: Sites across the United States, Italy and Spain contributed samples from acute and convalescent COVID-19. The cDNA or gDNA used as material had been derived from T cells, B-cell-depleted T cells, or PBMCs.

The CDR3 covers 15 residues. In germline, CDR1 is MDHEN, CDR2 SYDVKM. The germline V and J ends were trimmed by 3 bases and 7 bases, with 13 bases remaining between them. Original processing notes: By means of reference gene primer amplification, nucleated cell counts were estimated. Sequencing used immunoSEQ multiplex PCR; TCRdb keeps in-frame clones, though not all of them. V and J calls and clone size are those listed in that table; D and trimming were worked out from the DNA. The table has 200,000 to 250,000 clones, roughly 76% seen once. During active infection, Seattle patients enrolled and were then monitored through disease.

Material: peripheral blood. This chain connects TRBV28 to TRBJ1-6, with D perhaps TRBD1 (5 bases). The clonotype comes from a woman of 80 years or more with COVID-19, enrolled during active disease. The CDR3 bases are TGTGCCAGCAGTTTGGGGACTGAGGGGAATTCACCCCTCCACTTT. Amino acids: CASSLGTEGNSPLHF.